What follows are 20 T cell receptor beta chains derived from one specimen sequenced in a study of control samples from healthy donors and cancer patients. Repertoires were generated with immunoSEQ multiplex PCR, while TCRdb's copy carries only in-frame clones and drops some. Altogether 95,000 to 150,000 clones are present, roughly nine tenths being singletons, with the ten largest covering less than 9.5%. The source material was blood. The source is a woman between 18 and 29 years old in good health.

This chain connects TRBV6-2 or TRBV6-3 to TRBJ2-7, with 12 bases that match TRBD2. Trimming removed 4 bases from V and 5 bases from J; junction bases left unmatched: 6. This CDR3 comprises 15 residues. CDR1 MNHEY and CDR2 SVGEGT come from the germline V gene. CDR3: CASSLLAGGLNEQYF. The CDR3 nucleotides read TGTGCCAGCAGTTTACTAGCGGGAGGTCTAAACGAGCAGTACTTC.

V usage is TRBV7-9 and J usage is TRBJ1-1, with D uncertain. In germline, CDR1 is SEHNR, CDR2 FQNEAQ (reference sequence). Trimming stripped 5 bases from V and 1 base from J, with 8 bases between. There are 13 residues in the CDR3. CDR3 coding DNA: TGTGCCAGCAGCCTCGGCCAGAACACTGAAGCTTTCTTT. This encodes CASSLGQNTEAFF. The whole variable domain, remainder taken from reference TRBV7-9 and TRBJ1-1, is DTGVSQNPRHKITKRGQNVTFRCDPISEHNRLYWYRQTLGQGPEFLTYFQNEAQLEKSRLLSDRFSAERPKGSFSTLEIQRTEQGDSAMYLCASSLGQNTEAFFGQGTRLTVV.

With regard to this clone: At one end the junction does not follow the germline gene, possibly because of a read error. This same CDR3 is encoded by further DNA sequences in the sample. The chain has TRBV7-3 and TRBJ2-2; D gene uncertain. The CDR3 consists of 13 residues. Germline V gene data show CDR1 as SGHTA and CDR2 as FQGTGA. CDR3 region: CASSLTNTGELFF. Here the CDR3 DNA reads TGTGCCAGCAGCCTAACGAACACCGGGGAGCTGTTTTTT.

V usage is TRBV30 and J usage is TRBJ2-7; D is uncertain. CDR1 and CDR2 (germline): GTSNPN, SVGIG (reference sequence). V lost 1 base and J lost 4, with 8 bases in between. CDR3 size: 12 residues. The CDR3 sequence is CAWSGVQYEQYF. CDR3 nucleotides: TGTGCCTGGAGTGGAGTTCAATACGAGCAGTACTTC.

The chain has TRBV4-3 and TRBJ2-5; unclear D gene. The V end lost 1 base, the J end lost 5 bases, and 11 bases lay between the germline ends. CDR3 length: 14 residues. From germline, CDR1 is LGHNA and CDR2 YSLEER. The CDR3 coding sequence is TGCGCCAGCAGCCAAGTCTGGTTCGCGGAGACCCAGTACTTC. It is translated as CASSQVWFAETQYF.

This clone was seen only once. The chain carries TRBV6-5 and TRBJ1-5; D remains unclear. The V end was cut by 5 bases, the J end by 7 bases, with 12 bases between. Germline V gives CDR1 MNHEY, CDR2 SVGAGI. The CDR3 has 13 amino acids. The chain's CDR3 is CASSPNRVQPQHF. The CDR3 nucleotides are TGTGCCAGCAGTCCTAATAGGGTCCAGCCCCAGCATTTT.

CDR3 in DNA: TGTGCCAGCAGCATAGACAGTTTCGGAGAGACCCAGTACTTC. Translating gives CASSIDSFGETQYF. The chain combines TRBV5-5 with TRBJ2-5; D possibly corresponds to TRBD1 (5 bases). Trimming stripped 4 bases from V and 4 bases from J, with 14 bases between. The CDR3 runs 14 residues. Per the germline V gene, CDR1 is SGHKS and CDR2 is YYEKEE (reference sequence).

This clone was found a few times. The chain employs TRBV4-3 and TRBJ2-2, with 8 bases fitting TRBD2. The CDR3 extends over 17 amino acids. Trimming cost V 2 bases and J 5 bases; bases outside gene matches: 10. CDR1 is LGHNA and CDR2 is YSLEER in the germline V gene. The CDR3 is CASSQPAGLGGTGELFF. CDR3 bases: TGCGCCAGCAGCCAACCGGCGGGACTAGGCGGGACCGGGGAGCTGTTTTTT.

The chain couples TRBV7-8 to TRBJ2-2; 11 bases line up with TRBD2. J was trimmed by 5 bases and V by 4 bases; bases with no gene match: 3. The CDR3 loop spans 15 amino acids. Germline V gene lookup returns CDR1 SGHVS and CDR2 FQNEAQ. CDR3 nucleotides: TGTGCCAGCAGCTCACGACTAGCGGGGACCGGGGAGCTGTTTTTT. Translating gives CASSSRLAGTGELFF.

In DNA, the CDR3 is TGCAGCGTTGGACAGGGTTTGAATCAGCCCCAGCATTTT. Translating gives CSVGQGLNQPQHF. The genes are TRBV29-1 and TRBJ1-5, with 7 nucleotides matching TRBD1. Germline lookup yields CDR1 SQVTM and CDR2 ANQGSEA. This CDR3 has 13 residues. After removal of 4 bases from V and 4 bases from J, the junction contained 4 bases not matched to a gene.

The chain links TRBV6-5 to TRBJ2-7; TRBD1 aligns across 7 bases. The germline CDR1 and CDR2 sequences are MNHEY and SVGAGI. Losses at the gene ends were 3 bases for V and 4 bases for J; bases not matched to a gene: 12. This CDR3 spans 16 amino acids. For the CDR3, the DNA is TGTGCCAGCAGTTATACCTGGGACAGTTGGAGGTACGAGCAGTACTTC. Translation: CASSYTWDSWRYEQYF.

The CDR3 nucleotides read TGTGCCAGCAGTGAAGGGACATGGGATCAGCCCCAGCATTTT. It codes for CASSEGTWDQPQHF. The V gene is TRBV6-1, the J gene TRBJ1-5; D is perhaps TRBD1 (5 bases). In germline, CDR1 is MNHNS, CDR2 SASEGT. This CDR3 region has 14 residues. The V end lost 1 base, the J end lost 5 bases, and 9 bases lay between the germline ends.

This chain uses TRBV4-1 with TRBJ2-1; TRBD1 might be the D (5 bases). The CDR3 is made up of 15 amino acids. Germline CDR1 reads MGHRA; CDR2 reads YSYEKL. The V end lost 1 base, the J end lost 8 bases, and 15 bases lay between the germline ends. The CDR3: CASSQVHLQGHEQFF. Here the CDR3 DNA reads TGCGCCAGCAGCCAAGTTCACCTTCAGGGCCATGAGCAGTTCTTC.

The sample holds a few counts of this clone. The chain joins TRBV6-2 or TRBV6-3 to TRBJ1-6; D is undetermined. Trimming removed 5 bases from V and 0 bases from J, with 11 bases in between. CDR1 MNHEY and CDR2 SVGEGT come from the germline V gene. CDR3 length: 16 amino acids. CDR3 loop: CASSPFRDSYNSPLHF. In nucleotides, the CDR3 is TGTGCCAGCAGTCCCTTCAGAGACTCCTATAATTCACCCCTCCACTTT.

The chain recombines TRBV3-1 (or the pseudogene TRBV3-2) with TRBJ1-3; D possibly corresponds to TRBD1 (6 bases). Germline V lookup: CDR1 LGHDT, CDR2 YNNKEL (reference sequence). There are 14 residues in the CDR3. V was clipped by 4 bases and J by 8 bases, with 15 bases between them. DNA of the CDR3: TGTGCCAGCAGCCCCGAGGGGGGGCAAGACACCATATATTTT. This codes for CASSPEGGQDTIYF.

This rearrangement joins TRBV30 to TRBJ2-7, with D tentatively TRBD1 (6 bases). This CDR3 has 14 amino acids. Per germline, CDR1 GTSNPN and CDR2 SVGIG (reference sequence). The V end lost 3 bases, the J end lost 7 bases, and 19 bases lay between the germline ends. The CDR3 is CAWSNKGVDYEQYF. CDR3 DNA sequence: TGTGCCTGGAGCAACAAGGGGGTGGATTATGAGCAGTACTTC.

The rearrangement uses TRBV19 and TRBJ2-1, with D perhaps matching TRBD1 or TRBD2 (5 bases each). The germline V gene has CDR1 LNHDA and CDR2 SQIVND (reference sequence). V dropped 7 bases and J dropped 4 bases, with 14 bases sitting between them. This CDR3 is built from 14 residues. The CDR3 protein is CASTPPGPYNEQFF. CDR3 bases: TGTGCCAGTACTCCCCCGGGACCTTACAATGAGCAGTTCTTC.

The chain couples TRBV7-8 to TRBJ2-1, with 9 bases identical to TRBD2. Trimming took 2 bases from V and 2 from J; bases not matched to a gene: 7. Germline V gives CDR1 SGHVS, CDR2 FQNEAQ. The CDR3 runs 17 residues. This chain's CDR3 is CASSLTLGLAPYNEQFF. The CDR3 coding sequence is TGTGCCAGCAGCTTAACATTGGGACTAGCCCCCTACAATGAGCAGTTCTTC.

V is TRBV10-2 and J is TRBJ1-1; D unresolved. This CDR3 contains 13 residues. Germline assignment: CDR1 WSHSY and CDR2 SAAADI. The V gene lost 7 bases and the J gene lost 7 bases, with 16 bases spanning the gap. CDR3 DNA sequence: TGCGCCAGCATTTCTCCCTGGGCCGATGAAGCTTTCTTT. It encodes CASISPWADEAFF.

In its sample, this clone was seen once. The chain combines TRBV25-1 with TRBJ1-1; 10 bases fit TRBD1. The CDR3 is 13 residues long. Germline-derived CDR1 and CDR2 are MGHDK and SYGVNS. With V trimmed by 3 bases and J by 11 bases, 6 bases remained unmatched. The DNA for the CDR3 is TGTGCCAGCAGTGATTACGGACAGGGGGATGCTTTCTTT. Translating gives CASSDYGQGDAFF.